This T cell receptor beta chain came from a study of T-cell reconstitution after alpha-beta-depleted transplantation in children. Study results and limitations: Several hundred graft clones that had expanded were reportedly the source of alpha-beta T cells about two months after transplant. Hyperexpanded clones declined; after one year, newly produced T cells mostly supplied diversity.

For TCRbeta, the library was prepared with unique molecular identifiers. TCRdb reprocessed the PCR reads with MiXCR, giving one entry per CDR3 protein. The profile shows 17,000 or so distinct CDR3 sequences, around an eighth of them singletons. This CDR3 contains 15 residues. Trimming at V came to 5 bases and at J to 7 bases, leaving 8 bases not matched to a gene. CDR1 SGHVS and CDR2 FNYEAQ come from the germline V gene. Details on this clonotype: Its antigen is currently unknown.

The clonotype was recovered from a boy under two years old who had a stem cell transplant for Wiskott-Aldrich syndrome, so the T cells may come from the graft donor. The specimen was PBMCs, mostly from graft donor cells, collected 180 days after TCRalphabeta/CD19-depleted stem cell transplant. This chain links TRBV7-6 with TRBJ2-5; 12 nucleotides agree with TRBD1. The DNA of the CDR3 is TGTGCCAGCAGCGTCGTGGGGACAGGGGGCTGGACCCAGTACTTC. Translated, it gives CASSVVGTGGWTQYF.